These T cell receptor beta chains were read from a single sample in a study of beta chain features in type 1 diabetes. The assay was immunoSEQ multiplex PCR, and TCRdb's table has in-frame clones only and misses some. The table lists over 700,000 clones, around a sixth of them singletons. Source material: naive CD4+ T cells from blood. These receptors all come from a woman between 18 and 30 years old in good health. CDR3s include the opening cysteine and the closing phenylalanine or tryptophan. Fields, in order: clone size, J gene, D gene, V gene, CDR3 DNA, CDR3 protein. The D gene is left open where the match is weak. The listing skips clone size in some rows; elsewhere it reads once, few, many or a size class.

size: .; J: TRBJ2-5; D: TRBD2; V: TRBV7-9; DNA: TGTGCCAGCAGCTTCCCTGGACTAGCGGGAGCGGTAGAGACCCAGTACTTC; CDR3: CASSFPGLAGAVETQYF
size: few; J: TRBJ2-1; D: .; V: TRBV7-2; DNA: TGTGCCAGCAGCCTAAGAGGGGGTGAGCAGTTCTTC; CDR3: CASSLRGGEQFF
size: .; J: TRBJ2-1; D: TRBD2; V: TRBV18; DNA: TGTGCCAGCTCACCCGTCCTAGCGGGAGGACACGGTGAGCAGTTCTTC; CDR3: CASSPVLAGGHGEQFF
size: .; J: TRBJ2-7; D: TRBD1; V: TRBV10-3; DNA: TGTGCCATCAGTGTGCCGTCCGGGGATAAGGGGGCCTCCACGGGCGAGCAGTACTTC; CDR3: CAISVPSGDKGASTGEQYF
size: few; J: TRBJ1-1; D: .; V: TRBV28; DNA: TGTGCCAGCAGCGAGTCGGGGCGGATGAACACTGAAGCTTTCTTT; CDR3: CASSESGRMNTEAFF
size: .; J: TRBJ2-7; D: TRBD1; V: TRBV11-1; DNA: TGTGCCAGCAGCATAAACCGGGACAGGGGGCTCTACGAGCAGTACTTC; CDR3: CASSINRDRGLYEQYF
size: .; J: TRBJ2-7; D: .; V: TRBV2; DNA: TGTGCCAGCAGTGAAGGGGGGGTTCTCGAGCAGTACTTC; CDR3: CASSEGGVLEQYF
size: few; J: TRBJ1-2; D: TRBD1; V: TRBV2; DNA: TGTGCCAGCAGTGCCTGGACAGGGGGATTTGATGGCTACACCTTC; CDR3: CASSAWTGGFDGYTF
size: few; J: TRBJ2-1; D: .; V: TRBV5-1; DNA: TGCGCCAGCAGCTTCGGGAGCGGACGCTACAATGAGCAGTTCTTC; CDR3: CASSFGSGRYNEQFF
size: few; J: TRBJ2-7; D: TRBD2; V: TRBV10-3; DNA: TGTGCCATCAATCGGGGGGTGGGCTCCTACGAGCAGTACTTC; CDR3: CAINRGVGSYEQYF
size: few; J: TRBJ2-7; D: .; V: TRBV7-9; DNA: TGTGCCAGCAGCTTAGTTCAACAGGGCAGAAGATACGAGCAGTACTTC; CDR3: CASSLVQQGRRYEQYF
size: .; J: TRBJ2-2; D: .; V: TRBV7-8; DNA: TGTGCCAGCAGCTCCAGGGGTTACACCGGGGAGCTGTTTTTT; CDR3: CASSSRGYTGELFF
size: .; J: TRBJ1-1; D: .; V: TRBV18; DNA: TGTGCCAGCTCACCACTAGTCACATCGAACACTGAAGCTTTCTTT; CDR3: CASSPLVTSNTEAFF
size: few; J: TRBJ2-1; D: .; V: TRBV9; DNA: TGTGCCAGCAGCGTAGTTACTGGGGGCGGTGAGCAGTTCTTC; CDR3: CASSVVTGGGEQFF
size: few; J: TRBJ1-3; D: .; V: TRBV13; DNA: TGTGCCAGCAGCTCCCGAAGACAGCTCTACTCTGGAAACACCATATATTTT; CDR3: CASSSRRQLYSGNTIYF
size: .; J: TRBJ1-5; D: TRBD1; V: TRBV28; DNA: TGTGCCAGCAGTTCTACAGGGGACTTTCGCCCCCAGCATTTT; CDR3: CASSSTGDFRPQHF
size: few; J: TRBJ2-3; D: TRBD1; V: TRBV7-2; DNA: TGTGCCAGCAGCTTCGGGACAGGATCGGGCACAGATACGCAGTATTTT; CDR3: CASSFGTGSGTDTQYF
size: .; J: TRBJ1-1; D: TRBD1; V: TRBV7-9; DNA: TGTGCCAGCAGCTTAATGACAGGGTTGAACACTGAAGCTTTCTTT; CDR3: CASSLMTGLNTEAFF
size: .; J: TRBJ2-1; D: .; V: TRBV11-2; DNA: TGTGCCAGCAGCTCAGTCCGAGGGGCAAAGGGTTACAATGAGCAGTTCTTC; CDR3: CASSSVRGAKGYNEQFF
size: .; J: TRBJ2-7; D: .; V: TRBV9; DNA: TGTGCCAGCAGCGGGGGAGGAAGCTTCGAGCAGTACTTC; CDR3: CASSGGGSFEQYF
size: few; J: TRBJ2-1; D: .; V: TRBV9; DNA: TGTGCCAGCACCCCCGAGGGAGCTGGCTACAATGAGCAGTTCTTC; CDR3: CASTPEGAGYNEQFF
size: few; J: TRBJ2-1; D: .; V: TRBV13; DNA: TGTGCCAGCAGCTTAGGGGTGCGGAGATACAACAATGAGCAGTTCTTC; CDR3: CASSLGVRRYNNEQFF
size: few; J: TRBJ2-5; D: .; V: TRBV7-2; DNA: TGTGCCAGCAGCTGGACACTAGAAGAGACCCAGTACTTC; CDR3: CASSWTLEETQYF
size: .; J: TRBJ1-2; D: TRBD1; V: TRBV7-9; DNA: TGTGCCAGCAGCTTTAAACAGGGGTTAACAGCTGGCTACACCTTC; CDR3: CASSFKQGLTAGYTF
size: once; J: TRBJ2-7; D: .; V: TRBV7-3; DNA: TGTGCCAGCAGCTTAATCGCCGGGGACGAGCAGTACTTC; CDR3: CASSLIAGDEQYF
size: .; J: TRBJ2-6; D: .; V: TRBV7-8; DNA: TGTGCCAGCAGCTCCCCCACCATAGAGGTGCGGAAAAGCTCTGGGGCCAACGTCCTGACTTTC; CDR3: CASSSPTIEVRKSSGANVLTF
size: .; J: TRBJ1-2; D: .; V: TRBV15; DNA: TGTGCCACCAGCAGAGAAGCGACAGCTAACTATGGCTACACCTTC; CDR3: CATSREATANYGYTF
size: .; J: TRBJ2-1; D: TRBD2; V: TRBV6-5; DNA: TGTGCCAGCAGTTACGGACTAGCGGGAGGCTACAATGAGCAGTTCTTC; CDR3: CASSYGLAGGYNEQFF
size: .; J: TRBJ1-1; D: .; V: TRBV6-5; DNA: TGTGCCAGCAGTCGCGGGAGCCGGGGTGAAGCTTTCTTT; CDR3: CASSRGSRGEAFF
size: .; J: TRBJ1-2; D: TRBD1; V: TRBV20-1; DNA: TGCAGTGCGCGGGACAGGGCTGTCCGGACCTTC; CDR3: CSARDRAVRTF
size: .; J: TRBJ1-1; D: .; V: TRBV29-1; DNA: TGCAGCGTTGGGGAAGTCAGGAACACTGAAGCTTTCTTT; CDR3: CSVGEVRNTEAFF
size: few; J: TRBJ2-7; D: .; V: TRBV15; DNA: TGTGCCACCAGCAGAGGGACAGCATTCCCCTACGAGCAGTACTTC; CDR3: CATSRGTAFPYEQYF